This TCR beta chain was recorded in a study of blood T cell repertoires in COVID-19. Per germline, CDR1 LGHNA and CDR2 YSLEER. CDR3 length equals 14 residues. The V and J ends lost 5 bases and 2 bases, in that order; junction bases with no gene match: 5. TCRdb's copy holds only in-frame clones and misses some; the assay was immunoSEQ multiplex PCR. The table lists 200,000 to 250,000 clones, approximately 78% of them singletons, with 3.4% in the top ten. The TCR comes from a woman between 18 and 29 years old with acute or convalescent COVID-19. Sequenced input: peripheral blood. V and J are TRBV4-3 and TRBJ1-1; 7 nucleotides line up with TRBD1. The CDR3 spells CASSTNRGNTEAFF. CDR3 sequence (DNA): TGCGCCAGCAGCACCAACAGGGGAAACACTGAAGCTTTCTTT.